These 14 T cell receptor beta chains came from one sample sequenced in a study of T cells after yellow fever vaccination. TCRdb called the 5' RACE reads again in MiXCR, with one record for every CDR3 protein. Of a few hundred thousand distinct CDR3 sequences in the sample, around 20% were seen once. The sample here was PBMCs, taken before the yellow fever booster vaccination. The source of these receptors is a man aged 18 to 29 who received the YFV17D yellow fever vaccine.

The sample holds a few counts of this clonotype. The CDR3 loop reads CASSLELQGAQNTEAFF. As DNA, the CDR3 is TGCGCCAGCAGCTTGGAGTTGCAGGGGGCCCAAAACACTGAAGCTTTCTTT. The V and J genes are TRBV5-1 and TRBJ1-1; 8 positions match TRBD1. J lost 2 bases, V lost 0 bases, and 9 bases had no gene match. This CDR3 spans 17 amino acids. CDR1 and CDR2 from the germline V gene are SGHRS and YFSETQ.

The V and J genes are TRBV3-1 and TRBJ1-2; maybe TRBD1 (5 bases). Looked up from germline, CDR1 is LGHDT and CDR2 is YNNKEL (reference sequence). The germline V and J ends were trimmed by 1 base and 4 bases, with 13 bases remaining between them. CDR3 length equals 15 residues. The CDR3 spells CASSQGAGTGYGYTF. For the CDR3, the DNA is TGTGCCAGCAGCCAAGGAGCCGGGACCGGCTATGGCTACACCTTC.

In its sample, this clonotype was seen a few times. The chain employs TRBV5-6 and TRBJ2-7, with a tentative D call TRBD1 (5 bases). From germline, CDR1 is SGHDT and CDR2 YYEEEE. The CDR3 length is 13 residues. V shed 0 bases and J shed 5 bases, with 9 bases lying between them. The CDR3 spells CASSLARAHEQYV. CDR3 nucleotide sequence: TGTGCCAGCAGCTTGGCCAGGGCTCACGAGCAGTACGTC.

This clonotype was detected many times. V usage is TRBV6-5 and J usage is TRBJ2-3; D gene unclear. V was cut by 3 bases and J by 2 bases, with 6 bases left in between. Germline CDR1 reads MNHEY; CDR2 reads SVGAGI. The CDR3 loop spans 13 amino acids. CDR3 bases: TGTGCCAGCAGTTATACCTACACAGATACGCAGTATTTT. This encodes CASSYTYTDTQYF.

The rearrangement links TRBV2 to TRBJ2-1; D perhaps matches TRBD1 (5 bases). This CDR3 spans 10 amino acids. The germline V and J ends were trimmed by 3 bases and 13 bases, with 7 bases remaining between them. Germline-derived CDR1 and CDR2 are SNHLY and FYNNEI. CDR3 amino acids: CASSETAQFF. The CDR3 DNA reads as TGTGCCAGCAGTGAGACAGCTCAGTTCTTC.

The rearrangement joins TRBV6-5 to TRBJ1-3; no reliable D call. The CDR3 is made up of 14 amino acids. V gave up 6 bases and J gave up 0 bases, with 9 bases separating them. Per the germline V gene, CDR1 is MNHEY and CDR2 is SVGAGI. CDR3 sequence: CASRARSSGNTIYF. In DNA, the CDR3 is TGTGCCAGCAGGGCACGGAGCTCTGGAAACACCATATATTTT.

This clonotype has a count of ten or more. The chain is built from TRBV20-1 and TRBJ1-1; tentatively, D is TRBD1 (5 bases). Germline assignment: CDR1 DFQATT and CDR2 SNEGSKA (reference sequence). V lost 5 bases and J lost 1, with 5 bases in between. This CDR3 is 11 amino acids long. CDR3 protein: CSAGQNTEAFF. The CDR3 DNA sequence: TGCAGTGCTGGACAGAACACTGAAGCTTTCTTT.

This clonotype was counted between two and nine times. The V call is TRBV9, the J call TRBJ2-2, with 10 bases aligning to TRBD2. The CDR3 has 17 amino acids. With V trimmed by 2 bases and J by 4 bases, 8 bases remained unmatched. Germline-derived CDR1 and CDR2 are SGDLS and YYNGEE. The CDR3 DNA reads TGTGCCAGCAGCGTCCGGGGGCTAGCGGGGGCCACCGGGGAGCTGTTTTTT. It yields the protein CASSVRGLAGATGELFF.

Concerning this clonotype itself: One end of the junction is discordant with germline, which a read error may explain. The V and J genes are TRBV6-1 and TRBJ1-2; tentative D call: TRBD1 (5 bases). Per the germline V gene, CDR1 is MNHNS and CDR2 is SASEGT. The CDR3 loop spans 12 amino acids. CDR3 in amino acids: CAISGDDYGYTF. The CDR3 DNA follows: TGTGCCATCAGTGGGGACGACTATGGCTACACCTTC.

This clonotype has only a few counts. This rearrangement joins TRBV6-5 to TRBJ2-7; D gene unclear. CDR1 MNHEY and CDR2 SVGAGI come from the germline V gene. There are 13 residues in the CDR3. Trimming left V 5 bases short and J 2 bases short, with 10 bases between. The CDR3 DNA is TGTGCCAGCAGTCGTACACCTACCTACGAGCAGTACTTC. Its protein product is CASSRTPTYEQYF.

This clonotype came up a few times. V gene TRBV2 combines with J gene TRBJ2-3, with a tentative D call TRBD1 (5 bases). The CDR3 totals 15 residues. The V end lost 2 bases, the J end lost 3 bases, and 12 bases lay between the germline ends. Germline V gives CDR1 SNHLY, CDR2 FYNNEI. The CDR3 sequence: CASSEFPGMTDTQYF. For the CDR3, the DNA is TGTGCCAGCAGTGAATTCCCAGGGATGACAGATACGCAGTATTTT.

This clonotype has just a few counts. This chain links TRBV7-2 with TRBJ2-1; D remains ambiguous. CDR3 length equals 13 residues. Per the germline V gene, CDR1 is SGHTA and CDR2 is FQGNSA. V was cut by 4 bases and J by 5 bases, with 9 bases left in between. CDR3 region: CASSYVVDNEQFF. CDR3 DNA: TGTGCCAGCAGCTACGTTGTGGACAATGAGCAGTTCTTC.

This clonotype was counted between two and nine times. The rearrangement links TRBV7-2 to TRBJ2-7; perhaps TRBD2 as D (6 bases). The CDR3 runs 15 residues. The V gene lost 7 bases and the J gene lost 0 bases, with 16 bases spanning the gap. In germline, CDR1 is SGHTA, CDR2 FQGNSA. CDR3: CASTDSGGSSYEQYF. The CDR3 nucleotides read TGTGCCAGCACCGATTCCGGGGGAAGCTCCTACGAGCAGTACTTC.

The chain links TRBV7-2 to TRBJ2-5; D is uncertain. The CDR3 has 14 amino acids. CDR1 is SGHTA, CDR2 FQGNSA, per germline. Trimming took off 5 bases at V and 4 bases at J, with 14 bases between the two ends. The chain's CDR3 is CASSPNLGTETQYF. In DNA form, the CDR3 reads TGTGCCAGCAGCCCAAATCTGGGAACAGAGACCCAGTACTTC. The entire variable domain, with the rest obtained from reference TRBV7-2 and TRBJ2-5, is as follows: GAGVSQSPSNKVTEKGKDVELRCDPISGHTALYWYRQSLGQGLEFLIYFQGNSAPDKSGLPSDRFSAERTGGSVSTLTIQRTQQEDSAVYLCASSPNLGTETQYFGPGTRLLVL.